The 16 T cell receptor beta chains in this list originate from one sample, sequenced in a study of T cells in Graves' hyperthyroidism and ophthalmopathy. Amplification of TCR beta CDR3 regions used RNA as the template. The TCR CDR3 first-round RT-PCR relied on the HTBI primer set. TCRdb recomputed calls from the multiplex PCR reads with MiXCR, one row per CDR3 protein. The sample carries almost 250,000 distinct CDR3 sequences, approximately 25% recorded once. The sequenced sample was blood. The source of these receptors is a woman aged 40 to 50 with Graves' ophthalmopathy.

The V gene is TRBV20-1, the J gene TRBJ2-4, with TRBD1 identical over 9 bases. V shed 6 bases and J 7 bases; nucleotides not matched to a gene: 7. Germline lookup yields CDR1 DFQATT and CDR2 SNEGSKA (reference sequence). The CDR3 consists of 13 residues. This CDR3 reads CSAPQGARNIQYF. Written as DNA, the CDR3 is TGCAGTGCCCCACAGGGGGCGCGGAACATTCAGTACTTC.

This clonotype was counted between two and nine times. The V and J genes are TRBV28 and TRBJ2-2, with 10 nucleotides matching TRBD2. The CDR3 consists of 15 residues. CDR1 is MDHEN, CDR2 SYDVKM, per germline. V was pared by 8 bases and J by 6 bases, with 9 bases of the junction left unmatched. The CDR3 DNA sequence: TGTGCCAGCGGATGGACTAGCGGCTTTGCCGGGGAGCTGTTTTTT. It yields the protein CASGWTSGFAGELFF.

Many counts were recorded for this clonotype. The chain recombines TRBV12-3 or TRBV12-4 with TRBJ2-5; D gene ambiguous. CDR3 length equals 12 residues. The V end lost 6 bases, the J end lost 1 base, and 6 bases lay between the germline ends. CDR3 bases: TGTGCCAGCAGGCATATCCAAGAGACCCAGTACTTC. It specifies CASRHIQETQYF.

In its sample, this clonotype was seen many times. The V and J genes are TRBV19 and TRBJ2-2; 14 positions match TRBD2. There are 15 residues in the CDR3. Looked up from germline, CDR1 is LNHDA and CDR2 is SQIVND (reference sequence). Trimming removed 9 bases from V and 6 bases from J; junction bases left unmatched: 6. CDR3 nucleotides: TGTGCCAGCCGAGGGGGACTAGCGGGAGCCGGGGAGCTGTTTTTT. Its translation is CASRGGLAGAGELFF.

This clonotype was seen at least ten times. The V call is TRBV6-1, the J call TRBJ2-7; a weak D match, TRBD2 (6 bases). CDR1 is MNHNS, CDR2 SASEGT, per germline. There are 16 residues in the CDR3. V was pared by 6 bases and J by 3 bases, with 21 bases between. The CDR3 sequence: CASRDIGTPGNYEQYF. The CDR3 DNA reads TGTGCCAGCAGGGATATAGGGACTCCCGGAAACTACGAGCAGTACTTC.

This clonotype was observed many times. The genes are TRBV19 and TRBJ1-3, with 7 bases fitting TRBD1. The CDR3 sequence is 15 residues long. Per the germline V gene, CDR1 is LNHDA and CDR2 is SQIVND (reference sequence). J lost 0 bases, V lost 7 bases, and 6 bases had no gene match. Here the CDR3 DNA reads TGTGCCAGTACGAGGGACAGCTTCTCTGGAAACACCATATATTTT. This translates into CASTRDSFSGNTIYF.

The sample holds many counts of this clonotype. V is TRBV12-3 or TRBV12-4 and J is TRBJ1-1; D is ambiguous. V gave up 6 bases and J gave up 0 bases, with 11 bases separating them. CDR3 length: 14 residues. CDR3 sequence (DNA): TGTGCCAGCAGGGTAACATCATTGAACACTGAAGCTTTCTTT. Protein product: CASRVTSLNTEAFF.

The chain uses TRBV12-3 or TRBV12-4 and TRBJ1-2; no firm D call. The CDR3 runs 16 residues. Trimming took off 2 bases at V and 1 base at J, with 14 bases between the two ends. The CDR3 nucleotides read TGTGCCAGCAGTTTAACCCCCAGTGGGATTAACTATGGCTACACCTTC. Amino acid sequence: CASSLTPSGINYGYTF.

This chain uses TRBV6-5 with TRBJ2-2; perhaps TRBD1 as D (6 bases). Trimming took 3 bases from V and 7 from J, leaving 12 bases between them. The CDR3 is made up of 14 amino acids. Germline V gives CDR1 MNHEY, CDR2 SVGAGI. The CDR3 region is CASSYIQGGGELFF. CDR3 DNA sequence: TGTGCCAGCAGTTATATCCAAGGGGGCGGGGAGCTGTTTTTT.

The chain combines TRBV5-1 with TRBJ1-1; a possible D gene is TRBD1 (5 bases). CDR3 length: 16 amino acids. Germline CDR1 SGHRS, CDR2 YFSETQ. Between the trimmed V and J ends, which lost 1 base and 2 bases, there was a span of 15 bases. The DNA of the CDR3 is TGCGCCAGCAGCTTGATATCCGGGAGGACAAACACTGAAGCTTTCTTT. Amino acid sequence: CASSLISGRTNTEAFF. Drawing the rest from reference TRBV5-1 and TRBJ1-1, the complete variable domain is KAGVTQTPRYLIKTRGQQVTLSCSPISGHRSVSWYQQTPGQGLQFLFEYFSETQRNKGNFPGRFSGRQFSNSRSEMNVSTLELGDSALYLCASSLISGRTNTEAFFGQGTRLTVV.

Note on this clonotype: The junction departs from germline at one end; a sequencing error may be responsible. J is TRBJ1-1 and V is TRBV29-1, with 8 bases matching TRBD1. From germline, CDR1 is SQVTM and CDR2 ANQGSEA. The CDR3 has 13 residues. CDR3 in DNA: TGCAGCGTACGGACAGGGAAGGGCACTGAAGCCTTCTTT. Protein sequence: CSVRTGKGTEAFF.

This clonotype was observed many times. CDR3 bases: TGTGCCAGCAGCCTCGACCCGGGAGGGGTAACCGGGGAGCTGTTTTTT. Protein product: CASSLDPGGVTGELFF. The chain couples TRBV11-1 to TRBJ2-2, with 8 bases that match TRBD2. Germline lookup yields CDR1 SGHAT and CDR2 FQDESV (reference sequence). Trimming took 5 bases from V and 5 from J; bases not matched to a gene: 10. The CDR3 contains 16 residues.

This clonotype was counted many times. The chain carries TRBV28 and TRBJ2-2; 9 nucleotides line up with TRBD2. Germline V gives CDR1 MDHEN, CDR2 SYDVKM. The CDR3 consists of 16 residues. Trimming removed 3 bases from V and 4 bases from J; junction bases left unmatched: 6. The DNA for the CDR3 is TGTGCCAGCAGTTTCTTTGCGGGAGGGGGCACCGGGGAGCTGTTTTTT. Protein sequence: CASSFFAGGGTGELFF.

The chain carries TRBV12-3 or TRBV12-4 and TRBJ2-7, with D possibly being TRBD2 (7 bases). Trimming cost V 4 bases and J 6 bases, with 16 bases left between them. The CDR3 runs to 14 residues. The CDR3 DNA follows: TGTGCCAGCAGTTCGGGCGGGAGAGGGGGCGAGCAGTACTTC. Protein sequence: CASSSGGRGGEQYF.

This clonotype has a count of ten or more. The V call is TRBV27, the J call TRBJ1-5; 9 bases map to TRBD1. With V trimmed by 6 bases and J by 6 bases, 6 bases remained unmatched. Germline V gene sequence: CDR1 MNHEY, CDR2 SMNVEV (reference sequence). This CDR3 is 14 amino acids long. CDR3 protein: CASRGQGMAQPQHF. CDR3 DNA: TGTGCCAGCAGGGGACAGGGCATGGCTCAGCCCCAGCATTTT.

This chain links TRBV2 with TRBJ1-2, with D possibly matching TRBD1 (5 bases). This CDR3 is 14 amino acids long. Looked up from germline, CDR1 is SNHLY and CDR2 is FYNNEI. V lost 7 bases and J 4 bases, leaving 16 bases between the germline ends. CDR3 coding DNA: TGTGCCAGCAAGAGGAACCTCGACAGCTATGGCTACACCTTC. This translates into CASKRNLDSYGYTF.